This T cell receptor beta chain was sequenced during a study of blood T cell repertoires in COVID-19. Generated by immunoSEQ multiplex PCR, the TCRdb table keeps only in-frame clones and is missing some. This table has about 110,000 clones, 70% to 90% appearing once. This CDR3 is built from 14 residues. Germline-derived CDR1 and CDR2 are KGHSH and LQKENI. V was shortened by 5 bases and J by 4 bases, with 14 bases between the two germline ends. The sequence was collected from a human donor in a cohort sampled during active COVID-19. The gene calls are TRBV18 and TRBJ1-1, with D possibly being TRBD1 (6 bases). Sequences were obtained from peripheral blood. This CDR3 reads CASSTVRGTTEAFF. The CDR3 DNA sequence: TGTGCCAGCTCAACCGTCAGGGGAACCACTGAAGCTTTCTTT.